Described below is a single T cell receptor (beta chain) sequence and its context. Its antigen target is currently unknown. It has no much larger one-base neighbor in the sample; base qualities were not kept. The sample comes from a study of cytomegalovirus exposure and HLA in healthy donors (dated by TCRdb to the late 2010s). Some background on the complete study: According to an earlier analysis of a few hundred of the donors, about 180 million T cells yielded 90 million to 130 million unique TCR beta sequences and 276 Gb of sequence data. An early release covering 550 to 650 HLA-typed donors comprised 250 to 350 gigabases of sequencing data and tens of millions of unique TCR sequences. HLA typing included class I and class II loci at four-digit resolution. A later analysis re-examined previously published TCR beta repertoires from more than 600 donors and added high-resolution HLA genotyping to investigate patterns of TCR occurrence. All discovery cohort repertoires had been generated on a single sequencing platform. The study was designed to test whether signatures of past pathogen exposure could be identified by cataloging public T cell receptors. Rather than drawing on any new phenotypic data, the later analysis identified candidate immune exposures from TCR beta sequences and the way those sequences occurred across donors. Typing coverage varied by locus: roughly 629-640 donors for A, B, C, DRB1 and DQB1; approximately 500 for DQA1; around 610 for DPA1; under 490 for DPB1. Genome-wide SNP genotypes for about 55% of the roughly 670 donors were used in a later genetic analysis, which treated that subset as a discovery cohort. Among roughly 400 genotyped donors of the cohort, an average of roughly 230,000 unique TCR beta nucleotide sequences was sequenced per donor, of which 15% to 20% were non-productive. The study used immunosequencing to profile the T cell repertoires of approximately 630 subjects and linked those repertoires to cytomegalovirus serostatus. Donor age, sex, ethnicity and CMV serostatus were collected together with the repertoire data. A handful of DR-DQ haplotypes were handled as single units for association and clustering because linkage in the cohort was strong. An earlier analysis of nearly 600 of the donors applied high-throughput TCR beta sequencing to assess whether each TCR beta V gene segment acted as functional or pseudogenic. Along with the roughly 610-subject first cohort, a separate validation cohort of over a hundred different subjects was used. Of the roughly 400 genotyped donors, approximately 80% fell in the genetic ancestry cluster associated with self-reported Caucasian donors. High-throughput TCR immunosequencing, statistical association of individual TCRs with disease status, and machine learning were combined to predict cytomegalovirus infection status.

What the authors observed across the whole study: Most CMV-associated TCR beta chains appeared to be HLA-restricted in a later analysis, and the HLA associations seemed to be driven largely by CMV exposure. Approximately 18 rarely observed V segments, including chromosome 9 orphons, were excluded from the earlier analysis of almost 600 of the donors because counts were too low. An association between a missense DCLRE1C variant and V-gene and J-gene trimming of TCR beta chains was found in a later genetic analysis and replicated in an independent cohort. Assigning TCR associations to individual alleles was difficult when HLA alleles, especially DR and DQ, strongly co-occurred. Because the 87-base-pair reads could not distinguish some IMGT-functional V segments, including TRBV6-2 and TRBV6-3, those segments were excluded. According to a later analysis, parvovirus B19, influenza, CMV and Epstein-Barr virus appeared linked to several top co-occurrence clusters. In this cohort, only TCR beta chains were sequenced, and detectable features were limited by the absence of alpha or paired-chain data. The study listed 150 to 200 TCR beta chains as associated with cytomegalovirus. According to a later analysis, TCR association rates differed among HLA loci, with DRB1 alleles showing the most associated TCRs and HLA-C alleles showing the fewest. An earlier analysis of several hundred of the donors showed that most TCR beta V segments appeared in productive rearrangements either about 90% or about 30% of the time, which broadly matched IMGT annotations. Most TCR sequences were seen in very few donors, while some public TCRs were found in many individuals. Linkage disequilibrium might explain the correlated functional status among segregating V segments, but an unknown experimental factor could not be excluded. Immune exposure information for the cohort was limited to CMV serostatus. In a later analysis, HLA-associated TCR beta chains were found to be more clonally expanded and to have lower generation probabilities than equally common non-associated chains. According to a later genetic analysis, donors in an Asian-associated ancestry cluster had fewer N-insertions in productive TCRs than the approximately 650-donor mean. Cytomegalovirus status was reported to be diagnosed by the classifier with high specificity and sensitivity in both the original and validation cohorts. Presence/absence analyses assumed roughly uniform sequencing depth across donors, an assumption that may not hold. The authors suggested that the approach could potentially be extended to other disease states and immunological phenotypes. A group of highly shared sequence variants was considered likely to be a technical artifact of the sequencing pipeline. A further reported finding was that TCR beta sequences accurately predicted the HLA-A and HLA-B alleles for most subjects in the first cohort. Specific HLA alleles were associated with more than 15,000 TCR beta sequences at a false discovery rate of 0.05 in a later analysis. In vitro tests confirmed that a few of the cytomegalovirus-associated TCR beta chains recognize cytomegalovirus antigens. HLA typing was unavailable for some donors at each locus, so association tests used only the typed subset.

The method was the immunoSEQ multiplex PCR assay. For the multiplex PCR, a mixture combining 60 forward primers for TCR Vbeta segments and 13 reverse primers for TCR Jbeta segments was used. The CDR3 region of rearranged TCR beta genes was amplified from genomic DNA with a multiplex PCR assay. On the Illumina HiSeq System, the amplified TCR beta libraries were sequenced as 87-base-pair reads. The published analysis was carried out like this. A later analysis tallied around 82 million unique TCR beta chains across the 640 or so repertoires, and around 9.9 million of those chains were shared by two or more donors. Raw reads were error-corrected and collapsed into unique sequences with a nearest-neighbor algorithm that merged closely related sequences to remove PCR and sequencing errors. CDR3 sequences were aligned to IMGT reference sequences to assign V, D and J gene segments. Each retained sequence needed at least a six-nucleotide match to both a V gene segment and a J gene segment. Rearrangements were classified as productive when the CDR3 lacked stop codons and remained in frame with V and J, and all other rearrangements were classified as non-productive. Following IMGT convention, CDR3 was defined as the stretch from the second conserved V-encoded cysteine up to the conserved J-encoded phenylalanine. In an earlier analysis of 550 to 650 of the donors, sequences lacking an unambiguous match to a single V gene segment were excluded. An earlier analysis of 587 of the donors called V segments functional above 56.7% productive rearrangements and segregating when the between-donor standard deviation exceeded 5%. A statistical classification framework was developed to diagnose cytomegalovirus status using the catalog of TCR beta chain sequences. In a later analysis, TCR nucleotide sequences were compared against IMGT/GENE-DB human TR gene sequences so that V and J genes could be assigned. Using the TCRdist pipeline, a later analysis assigned CDR3 sequences along with most-parsimonious VDJ recombination scenarios. In a later analysis, every TCR beta chain was defined by the combination of its CDR3 amino acid sequence and its V-gene family, and reads without a unique V-gene family were dropped. A later analysis removed 450 to 600 highly shared, low-generation-probability nucleotide sequences to deal with suspected cross-contamination and a sequencing artifact. In a later analysis, a clonal expansion index was calculated for each public chain from normalized within-repertoire ranks of inferred template counts. Generation probabilities in a later analysis came from a VDJ recombination model fitted to out-of-frame rearrangements, and those results were checked against IGoR. In a later analysis, TCR-TCR, TCR-HLA and TCR-CMV co-occurrence was scored with hypergeometric tests, and a repertoire-size bias correction was applied to TCR pairs. A later analysis estimated false discovery rates by permuting HLA or CMV assignments 20 times. In a later analysis, co-occurring TCRs were grouped using DBSCAN, with TCRdist sequence similarity added in when clustering inside HLA-allele-positive subsets. For co-occurrence clustering, repertoires with fewer than 30,000 or more than 120,000 public chains were excluded, along with roughly five repertoires with anomalous nucleotide sharing. The source is immuneACCESS, and TCRdb retained only in-frame sequences with V and J called. Part of the clones is not carried over; for the studies checked, unresolved V genes explain less than half of this, and the remainder is unexplained. V and J calls plus clone size are reproduced from that table; the DNA served to infer D and trimming. For this sample there are roughly 120,000 clones; roughly 66% appear just once. The ten largest account for about 4.4% of the sample.

The cohort was made up of several hundred healthy bone marrow donors. All cohort members were sampled while nominally healthy, although unrecorded immune exposures were likely present. The donor tested CMV seropositive, placing the donor among the approximately 310 seropositive members of the cohort. Every donor gave a peripheral blood sample, and the peripheral blood mononuclear cells from that sample were used for TCR beta sequencing. Genomic DNA was extracted from the blood cell samples with the Qiagen DNeasy Blood Extraction Kit. CDR1 MGHRA and CDR2 YSYEKL were looked up in the germline V gene. At the junction V is shortened by 1 base and J by 3 bases, with 9 bases in between. Including the terminal cysteine and phenylalanine, the CDR3 comprises 14 residues. Just CDR3 DNA is preserved here, 42 bases in frame from base 1.

The chain is assembled from TRBV4-1 and TRBJ1-1; tentative D gene TRBD1, with 5 bases matching. The source material was PBMCs. This sequence was found in a man in his sixties in good health and CMV-seropositive. The CDR3 protein is CASSQAKGDTEAFF. The bases read TGCGCCAGCAGCCAAGCAAAAGGGGACACTGAAGCTTTCTTT.